This T cell receptor beta chain appears in the sequencing data of a study of blood T cell repertoires in COVID-19. The germline gives CDR1 KGHSH, CDR2 LQKENI. Trimming took off 3 bases at V and 3 bases at J, with 8 bases between the two ends. The CDR3 covers 14 residues. Sequenced by immunoSEQ multiplex PCR; TCRdb stores in-frame clones only, minus some. This table has about 440,000 clones, nearly 90% appearing once. This sequence originates from a woman aged 18-29 years with acute COVID-19. Sequencing was done on a sample of PBMCs or T cells enriched from blood (not recorded which). The chain joins TRBV18 to TRBJ2-2; D remains ambiguous. CDR3 residues: CASSPKQDTGELFF. The CDR3 region has the DNA TGTGCCAGCTCACCGAAACAAGACACCGGGGAGCTGTTTTTT.